These 10 T cell receptor beta chains originate from one sample sequenced in a study of CXCR3-negative and CXCR3-positive naive CD8 T cells. UMI labels and 5' RACE were used to prepare the TRB cDNA libraries. TCRdb reanalyzed the 5' RACE reads and collapses them to one entry per CDR3 protein, without DNA. The table lists about 56,000 distinct CDR3 sequences. Sequencing was performed on memory CD8+ T cells from blood. The receptor source for this set is a human donor in good health. Some clones in this sample may be carry-over from other donors' samples.

The chain is built from TRBV29-1 and TRBJ2-1; TCRdb outputs TRBD2, but without DNA this stays unchecked. CDR3 length: 12 residues. Per the germline V gene, CDR1 is SQVTM and CDR2 is ANQGSEA. The CDR3 loop reads CSLSGPHNEQFF.

The chain has TRBV12-3 or TRBV12-4 and TRBJ2-7; TCRdb indicates TRBD1, and absent DNA this call remains unverified. There are 15 residues in the CDR3. CDR3 protein: CASSRSGTATYEQYF.

The genes are TRBV6-2 or TRBV6-3 and TRBJ2-1; TCRdb proposes TRBD2, but this gene call is untestable without DNA. The CDR3 totals 14 residues. Germline CDR1 is MNHEY and CDR2 is SVGEGT. The CDR3 protein is CASSYGNSGNEQFF.

V and J are TRBV5-6 and TRBJ2-3. This CDR3 spans 16 amino acids. Per germline, CDR1 SGHDT and CDR2 YYEEEE. The CDR3 reads CASTLGRLAGTDTQYF.

The chain joins TRBV28 to TRBJ1-4; TCRdb's D gene call, TRBD1, goes unchecked for lack of DNA. The CDR3 sequence is 11 residues long. From germline, CDR1 is MDHEN and CDR2 SYDVKM. The CDR3 spells CASSSGGKVFF.

The chain is built from TRBV29-1 and TRBJ2-6. The germline V gene encodes CDR1 SQVTM and CDR2 ANQGSEA. The CDR3 has 14 amino acids. CDR3 region: CSVESGSGANVLTF. The whole variable domain, remainder taken from reference TRBV29-1 and TRBJ2-6, is SAVISQKPSRDICQRGTSLTIQCQVDSQVTMMFWYRQQPGQSLTLIATANQGSEATYESGFVIDKFPISRPNLTFSTLTVSNMSPEDSSIYLCSVESGSGANVLTFGAGSRLTVL.

This chain links TRBV5-1 with TRBJ2-3; TCRdb picks TRBD2, but there is no DNA to check that call. Germline CDR1 and CDR2: SGHRS and YFSETQ. The CDR3 runs 16 residues. The chain's CDR3 is CASGKTSGSTSDTQYF.

J is TRBJ2-7 and V is TRBV20-1; the TRBD1 assignment by TCRdb is unverifiable without DNA. There are 12 residues in the CDR3. Germline values: CDR1 DFQATT, CDR2 SNEGSKA (reference sequence). CDR3 region: CSVEWGIYEQYF.

The CDR3 sequence is CASSLVPSGHLYEQYF. This chain links TRBV11-2 with TRBJ2-7; TCRdb indicates TRBD1, and absent DNA this call remains unverified. The CDR3 is made up of 16 amino acids. The germline CDR1 and CDR2 sequences are SGHAT and FQNNGV.

This chain joins TRBV7-2 and TRBJ2-5; TCRdb returns TRBD2, unconfirmable since there is no DNA. The CDR3 contains 15 residues. CDR1 SGHTA and CDR2 FQGNSA come from the germline V gene. This CDR3 reads CASRPGLAERETQYF.